This TCR beta chain was sequenced during a study of identical twins. General study points: Clonotypes of the beta chain that were abundant in cord blood carried fewer insertions (memory repertoires showed none). Analyses based on zero insertions could be partly confounded by invariant MAIT and iNKT cells. Interpretation of the results relied on cross-sectional statistical analysis and not on following the same donors.

Per germline, CDR1 MNHEY and CDR2 SMNVEV (reference sequence). This CDR3 is 15 amino acids long. Trimming stripped 8 bases from V and 11 bases from J, with 27 bases between. TCRdb ran MiXCR on the 5' RACE reads and lists one entry per CDR3 protein. The table records roughly 1.6 million distinct CDR3 sequences, under 35% of them present only once. This clonotype was detected only a few times. Its antigen is not known. Only healthy Caucasians were included as donors. The gene calls are TRBV27 and TRBJ2-5; tentatively, D is TRBD2 (6 bases). The clonotype was recovered from a newborn girl in good health. The sample was cord blood. CDR3 DNA: TGTGCCAGCGGGTTGGCCAGACTAGTTTATAATGAGCAGTACTTC. This sequence encodes CASGLARLVYNEQYF.